Listed below are T cell receptor beta chains from one sample, sequenced in a study of regulatory T cells in long-lasting Graves disease. TCRdb fed the multiplex PCR reads into MiXCR, producing one record per CDR3 protein. The repertoire has about 320,000 distinct CDR3 sequences, 15% to 20% of them found once; the top ten carry about 36%. The sample here was peripheral blood mononuclear cells (PBMCs), taken at new diagnosis, from a patient treated with antithyroid drugs. The receptor source for this set is a female donor with Graves disease. Both conserved end residues are part of each CDR3. The order of the fields is J gene, V gene, CDR3 protein.

j_call: TRBJ2-1
v_call: TRBV7-6
cdr3_aa: CASSLALGGLAGPRPGDEQFF

j_call: TRBJ2-3
v_call: TRBV13
cdr3_aa: CASSFQDRGRVSDTQYF

j_call: TRBJ2-3
v_call: TRBV27
cdr3_aa: CASSLGRTDTQYF

j_call: TRBJ2-2
v_call: TRBV10-3
cdr3_aa: CAISLAGAGVVRELFF

j_call: TRBJ2-1
v_call: TRBV14
cdr3_aa: CASSQDRRGVAVSNEQFF

j_call: TRBJ1-1
v_call: TRBV20-1
cdr3_aa: CSARTTRDTEAFF

j_call: TRBJ2-7
v_call: TRBV6-2/TRBV6-3
cdr3_aa: CASSYSGGIEIDLAYEQYF

j_call: TRBJ2-5
v_call: TRBV3-1
cdr3_aa: CASSQDGTGGQETQYF

j_call: TRBJ2-3
v_call: TRBV6-1
cdr3_aa: CASRTGVSTDTQYF

j_call: TRBJ2-5
v_call: TRBV2
cdr3_aa: CASRETLAGNQETQYF

j_call: TRBJ1-1
v_call: TRBV11-2
cdr3_aa: CASRRTSSWAFF